A single sample is the source of the 12 T cell receptor beta chains below, sequenced in a study of blood T cells in healthy people across ages. A second about 6 to 12 cycle PCR used barcoded and J-beta primers. In TCRdb, the 5' RACE reads were re-called with MiXCR into one record per CDR3 protein. The repertoire has 750,000 to 850,000 distinct CDR3 sequences, about 25% of them found once; the top ten carry approximately 3.7%. These sequences were also reported in another study, on T cells of mothers and their children.

Sequenced sample: blood. These receptors were collected from a boy aged 5-17 years in good health.

This clonotype was counted only a few times. This chain joins TRBV24-1 and TRBJ2-5; D perhaps matches TRBD1 (6 bases). Matching the DNA end better, TRBJ2-1 makes the J call doubtful. This CDR3 has 14 amino acids. Germline values: CDR1 KGHDR, CDR2 SFDVKD. In nucleotides, the CDR3 is TGTGCCAACGGTTCCAGGGACATCTCCAATGAGCAGTTCTTC. Residues: CANGSRDISNEQFF.

The chain recombines TRBV9 with TRBJ1-4; 8 bases are shared with TRBD1. Germline-derived CDR1 and CDR2 are SGDLS and YYNGEE. Trimming took 1 base from V and 1 from J; bases not matched to a gene: 6. The CDR3 is 17 amino acids. As DNA, the CDR3 is TGTGCCAGCAGCGTATACCCGGGACAGGAAACTAATGAAAAACTGTTTTTT. Its protein is CASSVYPGQETNEKLFF.

The table lists this clonotype with a few counts. The rearrangement joins TRBV28 to TRBJ2-7; possible D gene TRBD1, 6 bases. CDR1 and CDR2 from the germline V gene are MDHEN and SYDVKM. CDR3 length: 16 residues. Trimming removed 0 bases at V and 3 bases at J, with 15 bases between. CDR3 residues: CASSLWVGQGNYEQYF. DNA for the CDR3: TGTGCCAGCAGTTTATGGGTGGGGCAGGGGAACTACGAGCAGTACTTC. Looking up the rest from reference TRBV28 and TRBJ2-7 gives the full variable domain: DVKVTQSSRYLVKRTGEKVFLECVQDMDHENMFWYRQDPGLGLRLIYFSYDVKMKEKGDIPEGYSVSREKKERFSLILESASTNQTSMYLCASSLWVGQGNYEQYFGPGTRLTVT.

This clonotype has a count of ten or more. The germline gene is not matched at one end of the junction; a read error may be the cause. The V call is TRBV5-1, the J call TRBJ2-5, with 12 nucleotides matching TRBD2. The assigned J gene may be wrong: the sequence end matches TRBJ2-7 better. Germline values: CDR1 SGHRS, CDR2 YFSETQ. CDR3 length equals 15 residues. In DNA form, the CDR3 reads TGTGCCAGCAGTTTAGTGACTAGCGGGAGCTACGAGCAGTACTTC. Amino acid sequence: CASSLVTSGSYEQYF.

As to this clonotype: The junction and the germline gene differ at one end; a read error may be behind it. In DNA, the CDR3 is TGTGCCTGCAGTGCACACAACAATGAGCAGTTCTTC. Translating gives CACSAHNNEQFF. The V gene is TRBV6-1, the J gene TRBJ2-5, with unresolved D. The J call may be incorrect, as the DNA end agrees better with TRBJ2-1. The germline gives CDR1 MNHNS, CDR2 SASEGT. The CDR3 length is 12 residues.

The J gene is TRBJ1-6, the V gene TRBV28; D possibly corresponds to TRBD1 (6 bases). V was clipped by 6 bases and J by 7 bases, with 19 bases between them. Germline CDR1 reads MDHEN; CDR2 reads SYDVKM. The CDR3 spans 16 residues. DNA of the CDR3: TGTGCCAGCAGACGGCACGGGGGCGAAAGGAATTCACCCCTCCACTTT. This sequence encodes CASRRHGGERNSPLHF.

The rearrangement uses TRBV29-1 and TRBJ1-2; no definite D call. This CDR3 spans 12 amino acids. Germline V gene data show CDR1 as SQVTM and CDR2 as ANQGSEA. The chain's CDR3 is CSVRPPNYGYTF. The DNA for the CDR3 is TGCAGTGTTCGGCCCCCGAACTATGGCTACACCTTC.

This chain connects TRBV14 to TRBJ2-7, with D possibly being TRBD1 (5 bases). Germline V gives CDR1 SGHDN, CDR2 FVKESK. This CDR3 spans 16 amino acids. V was shortened by 0 bases and J by 2 bases, with 14 bases between the two germline ends. As DNA, the CDR3 is TGTGCCAGCAGCCAAGATAAGACAGTCTTTCCCTACGAGCAGTACTTC. It translates to CASSQDKTVFPYEQYF.

Of note for this clonotype: Germline is not matched at one junction end, which may reflect a read error. The J gene is TRBJ1-1, the V gene TRBV12-3 or TRBV12-4, with D possibly matching TRBD1 (6 bases). There are 13 residues in the CDR3. The CDR3 DNA sequence: TGTGCCAGCAGACCAGGGGAATTTACTGAAGCTTACTTT. Its translation: CASRPGEFTEAYF.

The CDR3 protein is CASRRDRATFNEQYF. The CDR3 region has the DNA TGTGCCAGCAGAAGGGACAGGGCCACTTTTAACGAGCAGTACTTC. The J gene is TRBJ2-5, the V gene TRBV2, with 9 bases fitting TRBD1. The J call could be wrong; TRBJ2-7 is a better fit for the DNA end. The CDR3 runs to 15 residues. Looked up from germline, CDR1 is SNHLY and CDR2 is FYNNEI.

Only a few counts were recorded for this clonotype. This rearrangement joins TRBV29-1 to TRBJ2-7; D is unresolved. Germline values: CDR1 SQVTM, CDR2 ANQGSEA. This CDR3 is built from 14 residues. V lost 0 bases and J 2 bases, leaving 11 bases between the germline ends. The CDR3 loop is CSVEDHSVPYEQYF. CDR3 sequence (DNA): TGCAGCGTTGAAGATCACTCAGTCCCCTACGAGCAGTACTTC.

Turning to this clonotype: The junction and the germline gene differ at one end; a read error may be behind it. The chain has TRBV29-1 and TRBJ2-5, with 9 bases identical to TRBD2. The CDR3 runs 14 residues. The germline V gene encodes CDR1 SQVTM and CDR2 ANQGSEA. CDR3 in DNA: TGCAGCGTTGATATTAGCGGGGGTGGGGAGACCCAGTGCTTC. Translated, it gives CSVDISGGGETQCF.